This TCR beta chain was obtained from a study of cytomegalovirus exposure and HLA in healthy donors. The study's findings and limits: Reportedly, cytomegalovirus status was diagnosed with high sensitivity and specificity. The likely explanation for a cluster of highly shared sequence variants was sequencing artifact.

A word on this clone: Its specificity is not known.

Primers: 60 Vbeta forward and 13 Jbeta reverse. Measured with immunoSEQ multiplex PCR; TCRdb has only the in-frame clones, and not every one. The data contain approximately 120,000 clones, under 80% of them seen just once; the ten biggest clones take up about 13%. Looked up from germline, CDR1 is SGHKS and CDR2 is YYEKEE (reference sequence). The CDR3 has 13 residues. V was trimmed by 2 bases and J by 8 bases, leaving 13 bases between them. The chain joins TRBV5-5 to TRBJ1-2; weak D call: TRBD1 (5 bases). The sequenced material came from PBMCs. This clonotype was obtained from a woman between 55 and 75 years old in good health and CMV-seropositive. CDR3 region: CASSFETWGGYTF. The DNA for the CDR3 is TGTGCCAGCAGCTTCGAGACTTGGGGCGGCTACACCTTC. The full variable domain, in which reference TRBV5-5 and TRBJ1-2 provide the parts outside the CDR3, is DAGVTQSPTHLIKTRGQQVTLRCSPISGHKSVSWYQQVLGQGPQFIFQYYEKEERGRGNFPDRFSARQFPNYSSELNVNALLLGDSALYLCASSFETWGGYTFGSGTRLTVV.